This passage covers 14 T cell receptor beta chains from one sample sequenced in a study of OX40 agonist ivuxolimab in advanced cancers. The protocol was immunoSEQ multiplex PCR, while the TCRdb copy is restricted to in-frame clones and leaves out a portion. In the table there are about 43,000 clones, around 85% of which are singletons. Material: CD4+ or CD8+ T cells sorted from blood, obtained in a trial of the OX40 agonist ivuxolimab. The receptors were gathered from an adult with an advanced solid tumor such as melanoma, head and neck, liver or kidney cancer.

The chain's CDR3 is CASSGQGLWTEAFF. As DNA, the CDR3 is TGTGCCAGCAGCGGACAGGGGTTGTGGACTGAAGCTTTCTTT. The chain recombines TRBV5-8 with TRBJ1-1; 9 positions match TRBD1. The CDR3 totals 14 residues. The germline V gene encodes CDR1 SGHTS and CDR2 YDEGEE. Trimming took 4 bases from V and 5 from J; bases not matched to a gene: 6.

The chain is built from TRBV4-3 and TRBJ2-2, with 7 bases identical to TRBD2. The ends lost 0 bases at V and 3 bases at J; junction bases unmatched: 10. The germline V gene has CDR1 LGHNA and CDR2 YSLEER. This CDR3 is 18 amino acids long. The CDR3 reads CASSQDPTSGEDTGELFF. CDR3 in DNA: TGCGCCAGCAGCCAAGATCCTACCAGCGGGGAGGACACCGGGGAGCTGTTTTTT.

The chain is built from TRBV9 and TRBJ2-1; tentative D call: TRBD2 (5 bases). V was trimmed by 4 bases and J by 4 bases, leaving 18 bases between them. This CDR3 comprises 16 residues. Germline V gene sequence: CDR1 SGDLS, CDR2 YYNGEE. The CDR3 here is CASSIRGLWEYNEQFF. DNA of the CDR3: TGTGCCAGCAGCATAAGAGGACTTTGGGAGTACAATGAGCAGTTCTTC.

Judged by abundance, this clone is medium-sized. This chain joins TRBV7-3 and TRBJ1-1; D unresolved. This CDR3 has 14 residues. Germline loops: CDR1 SGHTA, CDR2 FQGTGA. With 1 base removed from V and 5 bases from J, the gap between germline ends came to 11 bases. The CDR3 region has the DNA TGTGCCAGCAGCTTAAGGGCAGTTAGGACTGAAGCTTTCTTT. Protein: CASSLRAVRTEAFF.

The rearrangement links TRBV5-6 to TRBJ2-4, with 8 bases fitting TRBD1. This CDR3 is 16 amino acids long. V was pared by 4 bases and J by 1 base, with 7 bases of the junction left unmatched. Germline CDR1 SGHDT, CDR2 YYEEEE. The CDR3 nucleotides read TGTGCCAGCAGCCGCCTGACAGGGGCTGCCAAAAACATTCAGTACTTC. Protein product: CASSRLTGAAKNIQYF.

The chain carries TRBV7-9 and TRBJ2-3; D ambiguous. The CDR3 sequence is 12 residues long. V was shortened by 6 bases and J by 5 bases, with 9 bases between the two germline ends. Germline V gene lookup returns CDR1 SEHNR and CDR2 FQNEAQ (reference sequence). Written as DNA, the CDR3 is TGTGCCAGCAGGGATGGTTTAGATACGCAGTATTTT. Its protein product is CASRDGLDTQYF.

The chain uses TRBV5-4 and TRBJ2-7; 10 nucleotides align to TRBD2. With 4 bases clipped from V and 2 bases from J, the junction kept 6 bases outside the gene matches. Germline V gene lookup returns CDR1 SGHNT and CDR2 YYREEE (reference sequence). This CDR3 is 15 amino acids long. CDR3 nucleotides: TGTGCCAGCAGCGCTGGACTAGCGGCTACCTACGAGCAGTACTTC. This sequence encodes CASSAGLAATYEQYF. Variable domain in full (rest from reference TRBV5-4 and TRBJ2-7): ETGVTQSPTHLIKTRGQQVTLRCSSQSGHNTVSWYQQALGQGPQFIFQYYREEENGRGNFPPRFSGLQFPNYSSELNVNALELDDSALYLCASSAGLAATYEQYFGPGTRLTVT.

This clone appeared a few times. The chain carries TRBV27 and TRBJ2-2; maybe TRBD2 (6 bases). CDR1 and CDR2 (germline): MNHEY, SMNVEV (reference sequence). Trimming took off 8 bases at V and 2 bases at J, with 9 bases between the two ends. The CDR3 consists of 13 residues. Here the CDR3 reads CASRGYNTGELFF. Written as DNA, the CDR3 is TGTGCCAGCCGGGGGTACAACACCGGGGAGCTGTTTTTT.

This clone showed up just once. The chain couples TRBV6-5 to TRBJ1-6, with 10 bases lining up with TRBD1. CDR3 length: 14 residues. V trimming: 5 bases; J trimming: 9 bases; junction bases outside the gene matches: 4. The germline gives CDR1 MNHEY, CDR2 SVGAGI. The CDR3 DNA reads as TGTGCCAGCAGTAGTGACAGGGGGCTTTCACCCCTCCACTTT. This gives the protein CASSSDRGLSPLHF.

The genes are TRBV27 and TRBJ1-1; weak D call: TRBD1 (5 bases). With 6 bases removed from V and 7 bases from J, the gap between germline ends came to 12 bases. Germline V lookup: CDR1 MNHEY, CDR2 SMNVEV (reference sequence). The CDR3 runs to 12 residues. In DNA, the CDR3 is TGTGCCAGCAGCCTCCTTGGGGGTGAAGCTTTCTTT. It translates to CASSLLGGEAFF.

This chain links TRBV29-1 with TRBJ2-1, with 9 bases aligning to TRBD2. V shed 4 bases and J 3 bases; nucleotides not matched to a gene: 7. Germline V gene sequence: CDR1 SQVTM, CDR2 ANQGSEA. The CDR3 covers 15 residues. CDR3 protein: CSVGGLAGIYNEQFF. CDR3 in DNA: TGCAGCGTTGGGGGTCTAGCGGGAATCTACAATGAGCAGTTCTTC.

The chain couples TRBV7-8 to TRBJ1-2; tentative D call: TRBD1 (5 bases). There are 15 residues in the CDR3. CDR1 SGHVS and CDR2 FQNEAQ come from the germline V gene. Trimming left V 1 base short and J 0 bases short, with 9 bases between. This chain's CDR3 is CASSLGQIANYGYTF. The CDR3 coding sequence is TGTGCCAGCAGCTTAGGACAGATCGCTAACTATGGCTACACCTTC. The full variable domain, with the rest looked up from reference TRBV7-8 and TRBJ1-2, is GAGVSQSPRYKVAKRGQDVALRCDPISGHVSLFWYQQALGQGPEFLTYFQNEAQLDKSGLPSDRFFAERPEGSVSTLKIQRTQQEDSAVYLCASSLGQIANYGYTFGSGTRLTVV.

V and J are TRBV28 and TRBJ1-5; TRBD1 might be the D (5 bases). V lost 2 bases and J 0 bases, leaving 14 bases between the germline ends. This CDR3 region has 17 residues. The germline V gene encodes CDR1 MDHEN and CDR2 SYDVKM. The CDR3: CASSLVTGPYSNQPQHF. Here the CDR3 DNA reads TGTGCCAGCAGTTTAGTAACAGGCCCTTATAGCAATCAGCCCCAGCATTTT.

This clone is a singleton in its sample. The chain has TRBV19 and TRBJ2-3; D is undetermined. Germline CDR1 and CDR2: LNHDA and SQIVND (reference sequence). The CDR3 covers 16 residues. Trimming left V 7 bases short and J 2 bases short, with 19 bases between. The CDR3 loop reads CASMALADWDTDTQYF. The CDR3 bases are TGTGCCAGTATGGCTTTGGCAGACTGGGACACAGATACGCAGTATTTT.